This TCR beta chain was obtained from a study of molecular identifiers for immune sequencing clone quantification (dated by TCRdb to 2016 to 2019). In the study overall: For a replicate experiment, RNA from approximately 20,000 or 100,000 naive CD8 T cells was divided into five aliquots, and four of the five aliquots were sequenced. This methods study benchmarked molecular-identifier clustering-based TCR repertoire sequencing (MIDCIRS) and TCR RNA copy counting, using CD8 T cells to do so. General conclusions and limits of the study: In CMV-specific effector cells, over 99% of molecules were held by clones above 20 RNA copies, whereas under 1% of molecules were held by such clones in naive cells. The sizes of highly expanded clones could end up underestimated when identical TCR molecules share a barcode. The naive libraries included spiked-in Jurkat TCR RNA (roughly nine copies' worth), and this Jurkat TCR RNA is not part of the donor repertoire. When barcode sub-clustering was not used, chimeric consensus sequences inflated TCR diversity, with chimeras reaching as high as 47%. Spiked-in Jurkat TCR RNA equal to a single cell's worth was reported to be detectable even within 1,200,000 naive CD8 T cells. About 3 recovered TCR RNA copies per cell were obtained by modeling, versus about 10 by digital PCR, implying a capture efficiency of approximately 30%.

Libraries of naive CD8 T cells were generated from roughly 18,000 to 920,000 sorted cells, with 10%, 30% or 50% of the purified RNA used. On a BD FACSAria II, naive CD8 T cells were FACS-sorted as CD8+CD4-CCR7+CD45RA+ and collected into RLT Plus buffer. To test detection sensitivity, Jurkat RNA equivalent to under 12 TCR copies was spiked into samples of roughly 20,000-1,100,000 naive CD8 T cells. CD8 T cells were enriched using RosetteSep CD8+ T Cell Enrichment Cocktail and Ficoll-Paque, and the enriched cells then underwent ACK red cell lysis. Concerning this clonotype itself: This clone's antigen is unknown. Possible read error: a much larger clone is one base away.

Library preparation used PCR. Sequencing was carried out with an Illumina HiSeq 4000. Bulk TCR libraries were prepared as previously described, using TCR primers listed in Table S5. Purification of total RNA was performed with the Qiagen AllPrep DNA/RNA kit. Before analysis, reads from multiple sequencing runs of the same library were pooled. In the paper's pipeline: Only reads with exact TCR constant sequence were kept, trimmed to 150 nt, and grouped by their 12-nt molecular barcodes. Reads inside each barcode group were sub-clustered using a 15% Levenshtein threshold, and a quality-weighted consensus sequence was constructed for each RNA molecule. Non-functional sequences were discarded, and so were lower-count sequences lying one edit away from another sequence. Based on fitting two negative binomial distributions, any barcode sub-cluster with under 20% of the maximum read count was discarded. TCRdb cleaned the public reads at Q25 with fastp, built clones with MiXCR and kept in-frame beta chains. Each CDR3 protein appears once, grouped with its most common genes and DNA. TCRdb assigned the V and J calls; the authors' analysis was not used. Recorded for this sample are around 470,000 distinct CDR3 sequences; 20% to 25% of them occurred a single time. The ten largest clones capture around 0.86% of the sample.

The CDR1 and CDR2 encoded by the germline V gene (reference sequence) are GTSNPN and SVGIG. From the cysteine through the phenylalanine, the CDR3 covers 13 amino acids. Only the CDR3 portion is preserved as DNA: 39 bases, with reading frame beginning at the first base. The chain employs TRBV30 and TRBJ2-7, and perhaps TRBD2 as D gene, on 6 matching bases. Sample: naive CD8+ T cells from blood, with Jurkat cell RNA spiked in. The label giving this sample's cell subset or site can be read as: FACS-sorted CD8+CD4-CCR7+CD45RA+ naive T cells. This TCR derives from a human donor in good health. Some libraries in this study had Jurkat cell RNA spiked in. For the CDR3, the sequence is CAWSSGVVEERYF. The DNA sequence is TGTGCCTGGAGTTCGGGGGTTGTTGAGGAGCGGTACTTC. Reference TRBV30 and TRBJ2-7 genes cover what lies past the CDR3, so the full variable domain is SQTIHQWPATLVQPVGSPLSLECTVEGTSNPNLYWYRQAAGRGLQLLFYSVGIGQISSEVPQNLSASRPQDRQFILSSKKLLLSDSGFYLCAWSSGVVEERYFGPGTRLTVT.